These 25 T cell receptor beta chains came from one sample sequenced in a study of T cell repertoires in cytomegalovirus infection. These TCRs' antigens remain unknown. TCRdb reanalysed the reads using MiXCR and keeps one entry per CDR3 protein. This table holds fewer than 850,000 distinct CDR3 sequences, almost 30% found once. Sequencing was performed on cultured CD8+ T cells from PBMCs, taken from culture after CMV antigen stimulation. These TCRs come from a human donor in good health (CMV status not recorded). Some clones in this sample may be carry-over from other donors' samples.

The gene calls are TRBV24-1 and TRBJ2-1; 13 nucleotides match TRBD2. The CDR3 is made up of 15 amino acids. The germline CDR1 and CDR2 sequences are KGHDR and SFDVKD. V was clipped by 9 bases and J by 5 bases; unmatched bases: 6. DNA of the CDR3: TGTGCCACCTCGACCGGACTAGCGGGAGACAATGAGCAGTTCTTC. This translates into CATSTGLAGDNEQFF.

This clonotype was detected ten times or more. The J gene is TRBJ2-5, the V gene TRBV12-3 or TRBV12-4; 7 bases line up with TRBD1. This CDR3 comprises 13 residues. With V trimmed by 6 bases and J by 4 bases, 5 bases remained unmatched. The CDR3 protein is CASSPPGGETQYF. CDR3 nucleotides: TGTGCCAGCAGCCCCCCAGGGGGAGAGACCCAGTACTTC.

The sample holds a few counts of this clonotype. This sequence joins TRBV4-1 and TRBJ2-5, with D perhaps matching TRBD1 or TRBD2 (5 bases each). The length of the CDR3 is 14 residues. Looked up from germline, CDR1 is MGHRA and CDR2 is YSYEKL. Trimming stripped 0 bases from V and 5 bases from J, with 10 bases between. As DNA, the CDR3 is TGCGCCAGCAGCCAAGAGGGGGAAGGGGAGACCCAGTACTTC. This translates into CASSQEGEGETQYF.

V gene TRBV28 combines with J gene TRBJ2-3; a possible D gene is TRBD2 (6 bases). V was shortened by 7 bases and J by 0 bases, with 11 bases between the two germline ends. The CDR3 spans 14 residues. Germline values: CDR1 MDHEN, CDR2 SYDVKM. The CDR3 sequence: CASKEGVSTDTQYF. CDR3 nucleotide sequence: TGTGCCAGCAAGGAGGGAGTTAGCACAGATACGCAGTATTTT. Filled out from reference TRBV28 and TRBJ2-3, the complete variable domain reads DVKVTQSSRYLVKRTGEKVFLECVQDMDHENMFWYRQDPGLGLRLIYFSYDVKMKEKGDIPEGYSVSREKKERFSLILESASTNQTSMYLCASKEGVSTDTQYFGPGTRLTVL.

This clonotype was counted at least ten times. This chain uses TRBV7-6 with TRBJ1-6; no clear D gene. Trimming took 6 bases from V and 7 from J, leaving 13 bases between them. The CDR3 contains 14 residues. CDR1 SGHVS and CDR2 FNYEAQ come from the germline V gene. CDR3 in DNA: TGTGCCAGCAGGGAAGAAGGTCGGAATTCACCCCTCCACTTT. It yields the protein CASREEGRNSPLHF.

This clonotype was seen many times. The V gene is TRBV7-8, the J gene TRBJ1-1; D gene ambiguous. The CDR3 is made up of 14 amino acids. Trimming pared 3 bases from V and 1 base from J, leaving 9 bases between. Germline-derived CDR1 and CDR2 are SGHVS and FQNEAQ. In DNA form, the CDR3 reads TGTGCCAGCAGCTTTAGGCGGGGGAACACTGAAGCTTTCTTT. It encodes CASSFRRGNTEAFF.

The V call is TRBV28, the J call TRBJ2-3; D is possibly TRBD2 (7 bases). This CDR3 comprises 15 residues. The V and J ends lost 5 bases and 4 bases respectively, with 16 bases between them. Germline CDR1 is MDHEN and CDR2 is SYDVKM. The CDR3 nucleotides read TGTGCCAGCAGTCCGTGGGGGGGGGCCCCAGATACGCAGTATTTT. Amino acids: CASSPWGGAPDTQYF.

This chain uses TRBV4-3 with TRBJ2-5; 8 bases map to TRBD2. Germline trimming cut 0 bases from V and 5 bases from J; bases unmatched to any gene: 8. This CDR3 has 16 amino acids. Germline loops: CDR1 LGHNA, CDR2 YSLEER. In DNA, the CDR3 is TGCGCCAGCAGCCAAGATAGTGCGGGGGGTGGGGAGACCCAGTACTTC. This encodes CASSQDSAGGGETQYF.

As regards this clonotype: This could be a read error, since a much larger clone is one nucleotide away. The chain couples TRBV7-8 to TRBJ2-3; 8 nucleotides agree with TRBD1. The V gene end was trimmed by 3 bases and the J gene end by 4 bases; junction bases not matched to a gene: 9. The CDR3 sequence is 16 residues long. Germline V gives CDR1 SGHVS, CDR2 FQNEAQ. The CDR3 sequence: CASSFTGTGLADTQYF. CDR3 coding DNA: TGTGCCAGCAGCTTTACCGGGACAGGCCTTGCAGATACGCAGTATTTT.

There are many counts of this clonotype. This chain's CDR3 is CASSFGSGPYEQYV. In nucleotides, the CDR3 is TGTGCCAGCAGCTTCGGGTCAGGGCCTTACGAGCAGTACGTC. The gene calls are TRBV7-8 and TRBJ2-7, with D possibly being TRBD1 (5 bases). Trimming removed 3 bases at V and 4 bases at J, with 13 bases between. CDR1 is SGHVS and CDR2 is FQNEAQ in the germline V gene. The CDR3 spans 14 residues.

Notes on this clonotype: A much larger clone differs from this one at a single base, so this may be a read error. The chain links TRBV9 to TRBJ2-1, with 11 bases identical to TRBD2. The CDR3 is 15 amino acids. The germline CDR1 and CDR2 sequences are SGDLS and YYNGEE. V was clipped by 3 bases and J by 2 bases; unmatched bases: 1. CDR3 loop: CASSAGLAAYNEQFF. The CDR3 nucleotides are TGTGCCAGCAGCGCGGGACTAGCGGCCTACAATGAGCAGTTCTTC.

Only a few counts were recorded for this clonotype. V is TRBV7-9 and J is TRBJ2-1; 8 nucleotides match TRBD1. Germline V gene lookup returns CDR1 SEHNR and CDR2 FQNEAQ (reference sequence). This CDR3 contains 15 residues. The J segment lost 5 bases and the V segment lost 5 bases, leaving 8 bases of the junction unmatched. CDR3 sequence reads: CASSNTGTGNNEQFF. The CDR3 nucleotides are TGTGCCAGCAGCAACACCGGGACAGGCAACAATGAGCAGTTCTTC.

This clonotype turned up a few times. The gene calls are TRBV25-1 and TRBJ2-7, with D possibly TRBD2 on 6 matching bases. The CDR3 loop spans 13 amino acids. V lost 3 bases to trimming and J lost 3 bases, with 9 bases between them. The germline V gene encodes CDR1 MGHDK and CDR2 SYGVNS. CDR3 in amino acids: CASSDGLYYEQYF. The DNA for the CDR3 is TGTGCCAGCAGTGACGGACTATACTACGAGCAGTACTTC.

The rearrangement links TRBV7-9 to TRBJ2-1; 13 nucleotides align to TRBD2. CDR3 length: 16 amino acids. The V segment lost 4 bases and the J segment 10 bases; nucleotides outside the gene matches: 10. Germline V gene sequence: CDR1 SEHNR, CDR2 FQNEAQ (reference sequence). CDR3 nucleotide sequence: TGTGCCAGCAGCTGGGGACTAGCGGGGCCCACGGGGGAGCAGTTCTTC. This translates into CASSWGLAGPTGEQFF.

The V gene is TRBV12-3 or TRBV12-4, the J gene TRBJ1-4, with D unclear. The V end was cut by 5 bases, the J end by 2 bases, with 3 bases between. The CDR3 is 12 amino acids. In DNA, the CDR3 is TGTGCCAGCAGTGGGACTAATGAAAAACTGTTTTTT. Translating it yields CASSGTNEKLFF.

The J gene is TRBJ2-7, the V gene TRBV7-9, with D possibly being TRBD1 (5 bases). Germline CDR1 SEHNR, CDR2 FQNEAQ (reference sequence). This CDR3 contains 13 residues. V lost 6 bases and J lost 1, with 10 bases in between. The DNA of the CDR3 is TGTGCCAGCAGTCCGACAGAGTCCTACGAGCAGTACGTC. This gives the protein CASSPTESYEQYV.

This clonotype appeared a few times. CDR3 residues: CASSLVPPRPGIQETQYF. The CDR3 DNA reads as TGTGCCAGCAGCTTAGTACCCCCTCGTCCCGGTATTCAAGAGACCCAGTACTTC. This sequence joins TRBV7-6 and TRBJ2-5; the D is unclear. The CDR3 totals 18 residues. Trimming cost V 1 base and J 2 bases, with 20 bases left between them. From germline, CDR1 is SGHVS and CDR2 FNYEAQ.

V usage is TRBV12-3 or TRBV12-4 and J usage is TRBJ1-3; no reliable D call. Trimming left V 3 bases short and J 0 bases short, with 9 bases between. The CDR3 loop spans 15 amino acids. The DNA for the CDR3 is TGTGCCAGCAGTTTCCAGCACTACTCTGGAAACACCATATATTTT. The encoded protein is CASSFQHYSGNTIYF.

This clonotype was picked up a small number of times. V gene TRBV7-9 combines with J gene TRBJ1-4; D not certain. With 5 bases removed from V and 2 bases from J, the gap between germline ends came to 9 bases. This CDR3 has 14 residues. Germline CDR1 and CDR2: SEHNR and FQNEAQ (reference sequence). CDR3 coding DNA: TGTGCCAGCAGCCCCATTACGACTAATGAAAAACTGTTTTTT. As protein: CASSPITTNEKLFF.

The sample holds many counts of this clonotype. This sequence joins TRBV7-2 and TRBJ2-7; 7 positions match TRBD1. Germline V gene data show CDR1 as SGHTA and CDR2 as FQGNSA. This CDR3 spans 17 amino acids. The V gene end was trimmed by 5 bases and the J gene end by 0 bases; junction bases not matched to a gene: 13. CDR3: CASSNQRQGPFSYEQYF. DNA of the CDR3: TGTGCCAGCAGCAACCAAAGACAGGGCCCCTTCTCCTACGAGCAGTACTTC.

The chain has TRBV7-9 and TRBJ2-1; D may be TRBD1 (5 bases). CDR3 size: 12 residues. The germline CDR1 and CDR2 sequences are SEHNR and FQNEAQ (reference sequence). Trimming removed 5 bases from V and 10 bases from J, with 12 bases in between. CDR3 residues: CASSRQTREQFF. The CDR3 DNA follows: TGTGCCAGCAGCCGACAGACAAGGGAGCAGTTCTTC.

The chain has TRBV27 and TRBJ2-7; D possibly uses TRBD1 or TRBD2 (5 bases each). Germline-derived CDR1 and CDR2 are MNHEY and SMNVEV (reference sequence). The CDR3 is 13 residues long. Trimming left V 8 bases short and J 0 bases short, with 11 bases between. Here the CDR3 reads CASAIGASYEQYV. In nucleotides, the CDR3 is TGTGCCAGCGCCATCGGGGCCTCCTACGAGCAGTACGTC.

The table lists this clonotype with many counts. This rearrangement joins TRBV7-6 to TRBJ2-7; possibly TRBD1 or TRBD2 for D (5 bases each). The germline V gene has CDR1 SGHVS and CDR2 FNYEAQ. CDR3 length: 12 residues. The V and J ends lost 5 bases and 4 bases respectively, with 9 bases between them. As DNA, the CDR3 is TGTGCCAGCAGCCCTGAGGGGTACGAGCAGTACTTC. It codes for CASSPEGYEQYF. Supplemented by reference TRBV7-6 and TRBJ2-7, the full variable domain reads GAGVSQSPRYKVTKRGQDVALRCDPISGHVSLYWYRQALGQGPEFLTYFNYEAQQDKSGLPNDRFSAERPEGSISTLTIQRTEQRDSAMYRCASSPEGYEQYFGPGTRLTVT.

V gene TRBV29-1 combines with J gene TRBJ1-1; TRBD1 is a possible D gene (6 bases). Germline values: CDR1 SQVTM, CDR2 ANQGSEA. V shed 6 bases and J shed 4 bases, with 18 bases lying between them. The CDR3 consists of 14 residues. The CDR3 loop is CSVPGTLLGTEAFF. The DNA for the CDR3 is TGCAGCGTCCCCGGGACACTTTTGGGCACTGAAGCTTTCTTT.

The table lists this clonotype with a few counts. The J gene is TRBJ2-1, the V gene TRBV12-3 or TRBV12-4; D is possibly TRBD2 (7 bases). Trimming removed 6 bases from V and 5 bases from J, with 17 bases in between. The CDR3 runs 15 residues. The CDR3 here is CASRDNRRGHNEQFF. The CDR3 nucleotides read TGTGCCAGCAGGGACAACCGGCGGGGGCACAATGAGCAGTTCTTC.